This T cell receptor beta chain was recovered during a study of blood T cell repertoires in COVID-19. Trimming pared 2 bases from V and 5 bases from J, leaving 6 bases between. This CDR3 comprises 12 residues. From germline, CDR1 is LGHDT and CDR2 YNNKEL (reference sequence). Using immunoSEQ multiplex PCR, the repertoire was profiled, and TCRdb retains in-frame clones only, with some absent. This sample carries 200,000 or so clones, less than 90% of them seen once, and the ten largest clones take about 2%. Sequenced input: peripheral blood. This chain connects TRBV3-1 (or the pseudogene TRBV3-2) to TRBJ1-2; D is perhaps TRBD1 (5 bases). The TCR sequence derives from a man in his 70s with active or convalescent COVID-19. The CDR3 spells CASSQPGYGYTF. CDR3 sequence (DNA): TGTGCCAGCAGCCAACCAGGGTATGGCTACACCTTC.